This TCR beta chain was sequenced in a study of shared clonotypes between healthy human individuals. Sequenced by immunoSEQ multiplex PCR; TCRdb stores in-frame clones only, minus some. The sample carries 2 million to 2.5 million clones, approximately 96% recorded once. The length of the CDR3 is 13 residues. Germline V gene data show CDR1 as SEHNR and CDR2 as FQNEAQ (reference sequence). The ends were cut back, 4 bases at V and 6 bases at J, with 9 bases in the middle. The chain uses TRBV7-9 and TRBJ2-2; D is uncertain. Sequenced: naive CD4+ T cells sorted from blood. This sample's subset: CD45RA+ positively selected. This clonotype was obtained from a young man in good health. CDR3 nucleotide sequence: TGTGCCAGCAGCTACGTGGAGTCCGGGGAGCTGTTTTTT. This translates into CASSYVESGELFF. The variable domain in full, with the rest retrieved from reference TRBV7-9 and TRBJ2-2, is DTGVSQNPRHKITKRGQNVTFRCDPISEHNRLYWYRQTLGQGPEFLTYFQNEAQLEKSRLLSDRFSAERPKGSFSTLEIQRTEQGDSAMYLCASSYVESGELFFGEGSRLTVL.